This record concerns one T cell receptor beta chain sequence. The target antigen is unknown. This CDR3 is missing its conserved last phenylalanine or tryptophan, likely due to a read error. Investigators took RNA and DNA out together from roughly 20-30 mg of unsorted bulk tissue. With a constant-region primer, TCR beta cDNA was made from 450 to 500 ng of total RNA. Employing slightly modified ARM-PCR, three nested multiplex PCR rounds were run, and these gave rise to the TCR beta libraries. Forward primers for TRBV1-TRBV30 and a C-beta reverse primer served the first two PCR rounds, at around 9 cycles each. In TCRdb, the multiplex PCR reads were re-called with MiXCR into one record per CDR3 protein. The sample records more than 30,000 distinct CDR3 sequences, roughly 73% being singletons. These data belong to a study of tumor-infiltrating lymphocytes in primary liver carcinoma. At the level of the study: The study reported T1-T3 N0M0 tumors spanning 4.2 to 10 cm. Whole-study results and caveats: Tumors significantly exceeded blood in top-250-clone fraction (p = 0.039).

CDR3 length equals 13 residues. V gave up 5 bases and J gave up 0 bases; unmatched junction bases: 4. CDR1 is SQVTM and CDR2 is ANQGSEA in the germline V gene. V and J are TRBV29-1 and TRBJ2-7, with 7 bases identical to TRBD1. The receptor comes from a man aged 40-50 years with primary liver carcinoma and hepatitis B virus infection. Sequenced material: tumor-adjacent normal liver tissue. This CDR3 is CSVLTGYSYEQYL. For the CDR3, the DNA is TGCAGCGTTTTGACAGGGTACTCCTACGAGCAGTACTTA.